This T cell receptor beta chain was observed in a study of cytomegalovirus exposure and HLA in healthy donors (dated by TCRdb to about 2017). Background for the entire study: An earlier analysis of approximately 600 of the donors reported 250 to 300 Gb of sequence data and 117 million unique TCR beta sequences from about 180 million T cells. HLA typing included class I and class II loci at four-digit resolution. An early release covering more than 500 HLA-typed donors comprised about 300 gigabases of sequencing data and roughly 86 million unique TCR sequences. The study combined high-throughput TCR immunosequencing, statistical association of individual TCRs with disease status, and machine learning to predict cytomegalovirus infection status. Donor age, sex, ethnicity and CMV serostatus were compiled alongside the repertoire data. An earlier analysis of fewer than 700 of the donors applied high-throughput TCR beta sequencing to assess whether each TCR beta V gene segment acted as functional or pseudogenic. A few DR-DQ haplotypes were handled as single units for association and clustering because linkage in the cohort was strong. On average, roughly 200,000 unique TCR beta nucleotide sequences were sequenced per donor among 398 genotyped donors of the cohort, with about 19% of those sequences being non-productive. In a later analysis, previously published TCR beta repertoires from hundreds of donors were re-analyzed and high-resolution HLA genotyping was added so that TCR occurrence patterns could be studied. The study was designed to test whether signatures of past pathogen exposure could be identified by cataloging public T cell receptors. The number of donors typed differed by locus, with roughly 620-630 for A, B, C, DRB1 and DQB1, around 500 for DQA1, under 610 for DPA1, and some 450 for DPB1. Using immunosequencing, the study profiled T cell repertoires from around 680 subjects and related those repertoires to cytomegalovirus serostatus. Rather than using new phenotypic data, the later analysis identified candidate immune exposures from TCR beta sequences and from how often those sequences occurred across donors. All discovery cohort repertoires had been generated on a single sequencing platform. The genetic ancestry cluster associated with self-reported Caucasian donors included 81% of the roughly 410 genotyped donors. Along with the 666-subject first cohort, a separate validation cohort of over a hundred different subjects was used. In a later genetic analysis, genome-wide SNP genotypes for about 65% of the roughly 670 donors were used, and that subset was treated as a discovery cohort. Results the study describes overall, beyond this receptor: In a later analysis, TCR association rates were found to vary across HLA loci, with the most associated TCRs seen for DRB1 alleles and the fewest for HLA-C alleles. A further reported finding was that TCR beta sequences accurately predicted the HLA-A and HLA-B alleles for most subjects in the first cohort. The 87-base-pair reads could not distinguish some IMGT-functional V segments, including TRBV6-2 and TRBV6-3, so those segments were excluded. Sequencing depth was assumed to be roughly uniform across donors in the presence/absence analyses, though that assumption may not hold. The study gave a list of more than 150 TCR beta chains associated with cytomegalovirus. V-gene and J-gene trimming of TCR beta chains was associated with a missense DCLRE1C variant in a later genetic analysis, and the association was replicated in an independent cohort. According to a later analysis, most CMV-associated TCR beta chains appeared to be HLA-restricted, and the HLA associations seemed to be driven largely by CMV exposure. A later analysis reported that several top co-occurrence clusters appeared linked to parvovirus B19, influenza, CMV and Epstein-Barr virus. A cluster of highly shared sequence variants was judged likely to represent a technical artifact of the sequencing pipeline. A later genetic analysis reported fewer N-insertions in productive TCRs among donors in an Asian-associated ancestry cluster than the approximately 700-donor mean. The earlier analysis of 450 to 700 of the donors excluded roughly 16 rarely observed V segments, including chromosome 9 orphons, because counts were too low. Linkage disequilibrium might explain the correlated functional status among segregating V segments, but an unknown experimental factor could not be ruled out. The classifier was reported to diagnose cytomegalovirus status with high specificity and sensitivity in both the original cohort and the validation cohort. In vitro tests confirmed that a few of the cytomegalovirus-associated TCR beta chains recognize cytomegalovirus antigens. In this cohort, only TCR beta chains were sequenced, and detectable features were limited by the absence of alpha or paired-chain data. For the cohort, immune exposure information was limited to CMV serostatus. Across donors, most TCR sequences were observed very rarely, whereas some public TCRs were present in many individuals. In a later analysis, HLA-associated TCR beta chains showed more clonal expansion and lower generation probabilities than non-associated chains that were equally common. When HLA alleles, especially DR and DQ, strongly co-occurred, attributing TCR associations to individual alleles was difficult. In an earlier analysis of approximately 590 of the donors, most TCR beta V segments appeared in productive rearrangements about 87% or about 30% of the time, broadly matching IMGT annotations. Because some donors lacked HLA typing at each locus, the association tests relied only on the typed subset. It was suggested by the authors that the approach could potentially be generalized to other disease states and immunological phenotypes. At a false discovery rate of 0.05, a later analysis linked 15,000 to 20,000 TCR beta sequences to specific HLA alleles.

From the cysteine through the phenylalanine, the CDR3 covers 13 amino acids. Of the read, only the CDR3 DNA is kept; its 39 bases are in frame from base 1. Preparation of the library involved the immunoSEQ multiplex PCR assay. For the multiplex PCR, a mixture combining 60 forward primers for TCR Vbeta segments and 13 reverse primers for TCR Jbeta segments was used. Amplification of the CDR3 region of rearranged TCR beta genes was performed with a multiplex PCR assay on genomic DNA. The amplified TCR beta libraries were sequenced on the Illumina HiSeq System as 87-base-pair reads. The authors processed their data as follows. In a later analysis, roughly 80 million unique TCR beta chains were counted across the roughly 670 repertoires, and approximately 11 million of these chains were shared by at least two donors. A nearest-neighbor algorithm error-corrected the raw reads and collapsed the reads into unique sequences, merging closely related sequences to remove PCR and sequencing errors. CDR3 sequences were aligned to IMGT reference sequences to assign V, D and J gene segments. For a sequence to be retained, at least a six-nucleotide match to both a V gene segment and a J gene segment was required. A rearrangement was called productive if the CDR3 had no stop codons and remained in frame with V and J, and every other rearrangement was called non-productive. CDR3 was defined by IMGT convention, running from the second conserved V-encoded cysteine to the conserved J-encoded phenylalanine. The earlier analysis of around 640 of the donors excluded sequences that lacked an unambiguous match to a single V gene segment. An earlier analysis of fewer than 750 of the donors classified V segments as functional when productive rearrangements were above 56.7% and as segregating when the standard deviation between donors was above 5%. To diagnose cytomegalovirus status from the catalog of TCR beta chain sequences, a statistical classification framework was built. A later analysis assigned V and J genes by comparing TCR nucleotide sequences with IMGT/GENE-DB human TR gene sequences. Using the TCRdist pipeline, a later analysis assigned CDR3 sequences along with most-parsimonious VDJ recombination scenarios. In a later analysis, each TCR beta chain was defined by its CDR3 amino acid sequence together with its V-gene family, and reads without a unique V-gene family were excluded. To address suspected cross-contamination and a sequencing artifact, a later analysis removed around 590 highly shared, low-generation-probability nucleotide sequences. In a later analysis, a clonal expansion index was calculated for each public chain from normalized within-repertoire ranks of inferred template counts. In a later analysis, generation probabilities were computed with a VDJ recombination model fitted to out-of-frame rearrangements, and the resulting probabilities were checked against IGoR. In a later analysis, hypergeometric tests were used to score TCR-TCR, TCR-HLA and TCR-CMV co-occurrence, with a repertoire-size bias correction applied to TCR pairs. To estimate false discovery rates, a later analysis permuted the HLA or CMV assignments 20 times. In a later analysis, co-occurring TCRs were grouped using DBSCAN, with TCRdist sequence similarity added in when clustering inside HLA-allele-positive subsets. For co-occurrence clustering, repertoires with fewer than 30,000 or more than 120,000 public chains were excluded, along with 5 or 6 repertoires with anomalous nucleotide sharing. The table was pulled from immuneACCESS by TCRdb, which kept in-frame rearrangements only. Such tables lose some clones; where checked, under half of the loss comes from unresolved V genes, and the rest has no known cause. That table furnishes V, J and clone size, whereas the DNA furnished D and trimming. For this sample the table gives approximately 140,000 clones, of which 70% to 85% were detected only once. In total, the top ten clones hold more than 1.5% of the sample.

Notes on this clone: No cognate antigen has been identified for it. No quality values exist for individual bases; no much larger clone is one base distant.

The cohort consisted of 670 or so healthy bone marrow donors. All cohort members were sampled while nominally healthy, although unrecorded immune exposures were likely present. The donor was CMV seronegative and was included in the group of 352 seronegative cohort members. Each donor provided a peripheral blood sample, and peripheral blood mononuclear cells were used for TCR beta sequencing. Genomic DNA was extracted from the blood cell samples with the Qiagen DNeasy Blood Extraction Kit. The rearrangement joined TRBV21-1 to TRBJ2-5; the table's TRBD1 call for D was not verified on the DNA. TRBV21-1 is given as a pseudogene. This clonotype was sampled from a middle-aged woman in good health and CMV-seronegative. The specimen was PBMCs. In nucleotides, the sequence is TGTGCCAGCAGCAGTACAGGGAAGGAGACCCAGTACTTC. It is translated as CASSSTGKETQYF.